What follows are 32 T cell receptor beta chains derived from one specimen sequenced in a study of metastatic and nonmetastatic thyroid tumors (TCRdb year 2020). To prepare the library, PCR was applied. The instrument given in TCRdb is Illumina HiSeq 4000. The public sequencing data were trimmed at Q25 with fastp and processed into clonotypes with MiXCR by TCRdb, which kept only in-frame beta chains. For this sample the table gives about 93,000 clones, of which around 7.8% were detected only once. The top ten constitute under 9% of the sample. Before undergoing thyroid surgery, none of the patients had been given any kind of treatment. The sample was blood. Source of these receptors: a female donor with papillary thyroid cancer or a benign thyroid nodule (not recorded which). Some clones in this sample may be carry-over from other donors' samples.

This clone turned up a few times. This CDR3 reads CASSPSGTGVTDTQYF. The CDR3 bases are TGTGCCAGCTCACCTTCCGGGACAGGGGTGACAGATACGCAGTATTTT. The rearrangement links TRBV18 to TRBJ2-3; TRBD1 aligns across 10 bases. V was clipped by 3 bases and J by 3 bases; unmatched bases: 6. Germline V gene sequence: CDR1 KGHSH, CDR2 LQKENI. This CDR3 spans 16 amino acids.

This clone was counted once. A read error is possible here, since a much larger clone lies one base away. The same CDR3 is also encoded by other DNA sequences in this sample. V and J are TRBV28 and TRBJ1-1; D not certain. From germline, CDR1 is MDHEN and CDR2 SYDVKM. Deletions cut 6 bases from V and 3 bases from J, with 17 bases between. CDR3 size: 15 residues. This chain's CDR3 is CASSSLNGGYTEAFF. CDR3 nucleotides: TGTGCCAGCAGCTCACTCAACGGTGGTTACACTGAAGCTTTCTTT.

This clone was seen many times. The CDR3 nucleotides read TGCAGTGCCAAGACAGGGAAGGACACTGAAGCTTTCTTT. This translates into CSAKTGKDTEAFF. This rearrangement joins TRBV20-1 to TRBJ1-1; TRBD1 matches 7 bases. Trimming removed 6 bases from V and 3 bases from J; junction bases left unmatched: 7. Germline loops: CDR1 DFQATT, CDR2 SNEGSKA (reference sequence). This CDR3 has 13 amino acids.

The sample holds many counts of this clone. The rearrangement links TRBV4-1 to TRBJ1-2, with a possible D match to TRBD1 (6 bases). The V end lost 4 bases, the J end lost 0 bases, and 12 bases lay between the germline ends. The germline V gene encodes CDR1 MGHRA and CDR2 YSYEKL. This CDR3 is 15 amino acids long. This CDR3 is CASSRGTLTNYGYTF. In DNA, the CDR3 is TGCGCCAGCAGCCGCGGGACACTAACTAACTATGGCTACACCTTC.

This clone was seen more than once but under ten times. The rearrangement joins TRBV2 to TRBJ1-4, with 9 positions matching TRBD1. The CDR3 is made up of 14 amino acids. CDR1 and CDR2 (germline): SNHLY, FYNNEI. Trimming cost V 7 bases and J 5 bases; bases outside gene matches: 5. The CDR3 here is CASKSGTGNEKLFF. The CDR3, as DNA: TGTGCCAGCAAATCCGGGACAGGGAATGAAAAACTGTTTTTT.

This clone was counted many times. CDR3 region: CASSERQSSYNSPLHF. Here the CDR3 DNA reads TGTGCCAGCAGTGAACGACAGAGCTCCTATAATTCACCCCTCCACTTT. V is TRBV6-1 and J is TRBJ1-6, with a tentative D call TRBD1 (5 bases). This CDR3 has 16 residues. Trimming took 2 bases from V and 0 from J, leaving 8 bases between them. CDR1 is MNHNS and CDR2 is SASEGT in the germline V gene.

This clone has a handful of counts. The chain employs TRBV5-1 and TRBJ1-1; 9 bases fit TRBD1. CDR1 is SGHRS and CDR2 is YFSETQ in the germline V gene. The CDR3 consists of 14 residues. V lost 3 bases to trimming and J lost 5 bases; unmatched junction nucleotides: 5. The CDR3 spells CASSSGQGGTEAFF. The CDR3 DNA reads as TGCGCCAGCAGCTCGGGACAGGGAGGGACTGAAGCTTTCTTT.

This clone was recorded at least ten times. The V gene is TRBV27, the J gene TRBJ1-1; D not resolved. Germline V CDR1 and CDR2: MNHEY, SMNVEV (reference sequence). The CDR3 is 13 residues long. V lost 5 bases, J lost 3 bases, and 10 bases lay in between. The CDR3 nucleotides are TGTGCCAGCAGTAACCAGGTTGACACTGAAGCTTTCTTT. Its translation: CASSNQVDTEAFF.

There are many counts of this clone. Distinct nucleotide sequences in the sample also encode this CDR3. The chain has TRBV30 and TRBJ2-1, with 9 bases aligning to TRBD2. The V and J ends lost 0 bases and 7 bases, in that order; junction bases with no gene match: 7. CDR1 is GTSNPN, CDR2 SVGIG, per germline (reference sequence). The CDR3 extends over 15 amino acids. CDR3 DNA: TGTGCCTGGAGTGTCGGCGGGGGGGCTCGGAATGAGCAGTTCTTC. This translates into CAWSVGGGARNEQFF.

This clone was found many times. V usage is TRBV11-1 and J usage is TRBJ2-7; 9 bases agree with TRBD1. CDR3 length: 15 amino acids. Germline CDR1 and CDR2: SGHAT and FQDESV (reference sequence). V gave up 3 bases and J gave up 2 bases; unmatched junction bases: 5. This chain's CDR3 is CASSFGTGWAYEQYF. The CDR3, as DNA: TGTGCCAGCAGCTTCGGGACAGGGTGGGCCTACGAGCAGTACTTC.

At least ten counts were recorded for this clone. This chain uses TRBV4-1 with TRBJ2-1; D call uncertain. The V gene's germline CDR1 is MGHRA and CDR2 YSYEKL. V shed 0 bases and J shed 2 bases, with 14 bases lying between them. The CDR3 has 17 amino acids. CDR3: CASSQDPGSLPYNEQFF. The CDR3, as DNA: TGCGCCAGCAGCCAAGATCCCGGGTCTTTGCCCTACAATGAGCAGTTCTTC.

This clone was found many times. The V gene is TRBV6-1, the J gene TRBJ1-2; D might be TRBD1 (6 bases). The CDR3 consists of 16 residues. V was shortened by 6 bases and J by 1 base, with 18 bases between the two germline ends. CDR1 MNHNS and CDR2 SASEGT come from the germline V gene. Written as DNA, the CDR3 is TGTGCCAGCAGACCCTTACAGGGAAAGGATAACTATGGCTACACCTTC. This sequence encodes CASRPLQGKDNYGYTF.

The table lists this clone with many counts. The CDR3 bases are TGTGCCAGCAGATCCTGGCGGGGCCAAGAGACCCAGTACTTC. Translation: CASRSWRGQETQYF. The chain recombines TRBV11-2 with TRBJ2-5; D is possibly TRBD2 (6 bases). Trimming removed 6 bases from V and 1 base from J, with 12 bases in between. The germline V gene has CDR1 SGHAT and CDR2 FQNNGV. The CDR3 loop spans 14 amino acids.

Comment on this clone: A much bigger clone sits one base away, suggesting this may be a read error. Other nucleotide sequences in the sample specify the same CDR3. This chain joins TRBV4-1 and TRBJ1-3; maybe TRBD1 (6 bases). Germline CDR1 is MGHRA and CDR2 is YSYEKL. CDR3 length: 15 residues. CDR3 DNA: TGTGCCAGCAGCGGTGGGGGGGCAGCTGGAAACACCATATATTTT. Amino acids: CASSGGGAAGNTIYF.

This clone was observed many times. The junction and the germline gene differ at one end; a read error may be behind it. This chain joins TRBV18 and TRBJ1-1; TRBD1 agrees at 7 bases. This CDR3 has 15 residues. Germline CDR1 is KGHSH and CDR2 is LQKENI. CDR3 DNA sequence: TGTGCCGGCTCCATGGGACAGCCGGGGGACACTGAAGCTTTCTTT. Protein: CAGSMGQPGDTEAFF.

On this clone itself: One base away lies a much larger clone, so this may be a sequencing read error. The sample has other DNA sequences that encode this CDR3 too. The chain combines TRBV12-3 or TRBV12-4 with TRBJ2-7, with a possible D match to TRBD1 (6 bases). V shed 4 bases and J shed 6 bases, with 13 bases lying between them. This CDR3 is built from 13 residues. The CDR3 reads CASSSPGQREQYF. CDR3 sequence (DNA): TGTGCCAGCAGTTCTCCCGGACAGCGCGAGCAGTACTTC.

This clone showed up many times. This rearrangement joins TRBV11-1 to TRBJ2-3, with 7 nucleotides matching TRBD2. Germline V lookup: CDR1 SGHAT, CDR2 FQDESV (reference sequence). V gave up 1 base and J gave up 4 bases; unmatched junction bases: 5. The CDR3 is 15 residues long. The CDR3 here is CASSLVRGSPDTQYF. For the CDR3, the DNA is TGTGCCAGCAGCTTAGTGCGGGGGAGCCCAGATACGCAGTATTTT.

This clone came up many times. The chain couples TRBV6-1 to TRBJ2-6; D is unresolved. Between the trimmed V and J ends, which lost 4 bases and 2 bases, there was a span of 9 bases. The CDR3 sequence is 15 residues long. Germline-derived CDR1 and CDR2 are MNHNS and SASEGT. CDR3: CASSGRAAGANVLTF. As DNA, the CDR3 is TGTGCCAGCAGTGGAAGGGCGGCTGGGGCCAACGTCCTGACTTTC.

Details on this clone: The sample holds other DNA sequences that translate to the same CDR3. The rearrangement uses TRBV7-2 and TRBJ2-5, with a weak D call TRBD1 (5 bases). CDR1 is SGHTA and CDR2 is FQGNSA in the germline V gene. This CDR3 has 16 residues. V lost 0 bases and J 5 bases, leaving 16 bases between the germline ends. The CDR3 DNA is TGTGCCAGCAGCTTAGCTGGCCTAGGTGCAGGGGAGACCCAGTACTTC. It yields the protein CASSLAGLGAGETQYF. Full variable domain (outside the CDR3, taken from reference TRBV7-2 and TRBJ2-5): GAGVSQSPSNKVTEKGKDVELRCDPISGHTALYWYRQSLGQGLEFLIYFQGNSAPDKSGLPSDRFSAERTGGSVSTLTIQRTQQEDSAVYLCASSLAGLGAGETQYFGPGTRLLVL.

This clone was observed many times. The J gene is TRBJ2-3, the V gene TRBV28; tentatively, D is TRBD1 or TRBD2 (6 bases each). The V gene lost 3 bases and the J gene lost 12 bases, with 22 bases spanning the gap. CDR3 length: 15 residues. Germline V gene lookup returns CDR1 MDHEN and CDR2 SYDVKM. The CDR3 is CASSLGLGGQIIQYF. The CDR3 bases are TGTGCCAGCAGTTTGGGGCTGGGGGGACAAATTATCCAGTATTTT.

This clone turned up a few times. The chain employs TRBV3-1 and TRBJ2-7, with a tentative D call TRBD1 (7 bases). The CDR3 has 15 amino acids. CDR1 LGHDT and CDR2 YNNKEL come from the germline V gene (reference sequence). Trimming stripped 4 bases from V and 6 bases from J, with 19 bases between. The CDR3 is CASSRIQGRYGEQYF. CDR3 DNA: TGTGCCAGCAGCCGAATACAGGGGAGGTATGGCGAGCAGTACTTC.

To note about this clone: A read error may explain this, as a much larger clone is one base away. The rearrangement joins TRBV24-1 to TRBJ1-1; D gene ambiguous. Trimming shortened V by 1 base and J by 6 bases, and 8 bases separated the two germline ends. Germline-derived CDR1 and CDR2 are KGHDR and SFDVKD. The CDR3 is 13 residues long. CDR3 residues: CATSDLGWAEAFF. The DNA for the CDR3 is TGTGCCACCAGTGATTTAGGGTGGGCTGAAGCTTTCTTT.

In this sample, this clone turned up many times. This chain joins TRBV6-1 and TRBJ2-3, with 11 bases that match TRBD2. In germline, CDR1 is MNHNS, CDR2 SASEGT. With 4 bases clipped from V and 0 bases from J, the junction kept 0 bases outside the gene matches. The CDR3 has 15 residues. The CDR3 is CASSGLAGSTDTQYF. DNA of the CDR3: TGTGCCAGCAGTGGACTAGCGGGGAGCACAGATACGCAGTATTTT.

The sample holds many counts of this clone. The chain links TRBV6-5 to TRBJ1-4, with D perhaps TRBD1 (5 bases). CDR3 length: 16 amino acids. V gave up 0 bases and J gave up 8 bases, with 16 bases separating them. Per the germline V gene, CDR1 is MNHEY and CDR2 is SVGAGI. CDR3 region: CASSYSRGGFEEKLFF. The CDR3 nucleotides are TGTGCCAGCAGTTACTCCCGGGGCGGGTTCGAGGAAAAACTGTTTTTT.

This clone was seen many times. The J gene is TRBJ2-3, the V gene TRBV6-5; possibly TRBD2 for D (6 bases). V lost 0 bases to trimming and J lost 1 base, with 11 bases between them. Looked up from germline, CDR1 is MNHEY and CDR2 is SVGAGI. This CDR3 is 16 amino acids long. In nucleotides, the CDR3 is TGTGCCAGCAGTTACTCGGGGGGTGACGGCACAGATACGCAGTATTTT. The encoded protein is CASSYSGGDGTDTQYF.

At least ten counts were recorded for this clone. A read error may be the cause here, since a much bigger clone is one base away. Different DNA sequences within this sample yield the same CDR3. V is TRBV2 and J is TRBJ1-6; D is ambiguous. Germline V gene lookup returns CDR1 SNHLY and CDR2 FYNNEI. The CDR3 has 15 residues. DNA for the CDR3: TGTGCCAGCCACCAGGCCAGCTCCTATAATTCGCCCCTCCACTTT. This translates into CASHQASSYNSPLHF.

This clone was detected many times. The chain has TRBV3-1 and TRBJ2-2, with 8 bases matching TRBD1. The CDR3 has 16 residues. The V segment lost 6 bases and the J segment 1 base; nucleotides outside the gene matches: 7. Germline values: CDR1 LGHDT, CDR2 YNNKEL (reference sequence). CDR3 in DNA: TGTGCCAGCAGGACAGGGGCCATAATGAACACCGGGGAGCTGTTTTTT. Protein sequence: CASRTGAIMNTGELFF.

This clone was seen ten or more times. The chain links TRBV6-1 to TRBJ2-1; the D gene is possibly TRBD2 (6 bases). CDR1 is MNHNS and CDR2 is SASEGT in the germline V gene. This CDR3 region has 14 residues. Trimming removed 5 bases at V and 1 base at J, with 9 bases between. The CDR3 nucleotides are TGTGCCAGCAGTAAAAGCGGGTCCTACAATGAGCAGTTCTTC. Its protein is CASSKSGSYNEQFF.

In its sample, this clone was seen many times. The same CDR3 also results from other DNA sequences found in this sample. The chain recombines TRBV2 with TRBJ2-2, with 7 bases fitting TRBD2. The V and J ends lost 0 bases and 7 bases, in that order; junction bases with no gene match: 14. CDR1 and CDR2 from the germline V gene are SNHLY and FYNNEI. CDR3 length equals 18 residues. The CDR3 DNA reads TGTGCCAGCAGTGAAGCGGGAGGGCGGGGAGCTAAGGGCGGGGAGCTGTTTTTT. This translates into CASSEAGGRGAKGGELFF.

This clone was seen at least ten times. This chain connects TRBV4-1 to TRBJ1-1; D unresolved. The CDR3 spans 13 residues. Germline V gives CDR1 MGHRA, CDR2 YSYEKL. V gave up 8 bases and J gave up 1 base, with 11 bases separating them. CDR3 residues: CASGRGPNTEAFF. The DNA for the CDR3 is TGCGCCAGCGGACGCGGACCGAACACTGAAGCTTTCTTT.

The V and J genes are TRBV30 and TRBJ2-2, with TRBD1 as a possible D gene (6 bases). The V end lost 4 bases, the J end lost 1 base, and 7 bases lay between the germline ends. The CDR3 contains 13 residues. Germline V CDR1 and CDR2: GTSNPN, SVGIG (reference sequence). This chain's CDR3 is CAWMTGNTGELFF. Here the CDR3 DNA reads TGTGCCTGGATGACAGGGAACACCGGGGAGCTGTTTTTT.

This clone has ten or more counts. V gene TRBV20-1 combines with J gene TRBJ2-1; TRBD2 aligns across 8 bases. The CDR3 contains 11 residues. V shed 0 bases, J shed 14 bases, and the junction held 3 bases outside the gene matches. Germline-derived CDR1 and CDR2 are DFQATT and SNEGSKA (reference sequence). CDR3 DNA sequence: TGCAGTGCTAGAGACAAAGCGGGGGAGTTCTTC. It is translated as CSARDKAGEFF.